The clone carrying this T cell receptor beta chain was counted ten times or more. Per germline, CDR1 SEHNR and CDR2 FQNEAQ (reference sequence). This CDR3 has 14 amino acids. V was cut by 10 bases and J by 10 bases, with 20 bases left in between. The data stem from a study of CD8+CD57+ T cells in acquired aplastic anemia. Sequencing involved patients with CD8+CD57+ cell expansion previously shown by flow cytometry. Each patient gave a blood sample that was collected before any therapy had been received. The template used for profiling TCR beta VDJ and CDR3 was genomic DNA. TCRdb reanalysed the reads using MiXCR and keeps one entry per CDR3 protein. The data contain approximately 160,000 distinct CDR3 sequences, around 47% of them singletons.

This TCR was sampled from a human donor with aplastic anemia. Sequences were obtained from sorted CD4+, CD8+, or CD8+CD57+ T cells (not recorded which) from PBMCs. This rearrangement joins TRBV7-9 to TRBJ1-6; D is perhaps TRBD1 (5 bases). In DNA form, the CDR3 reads TGTGCCACCTCCCCCGACAGTTCTAAATCACCCCTCCACTTT. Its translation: CATSPDSSKSPLHF. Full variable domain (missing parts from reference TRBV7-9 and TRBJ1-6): DTGVSQNPRHKITKRGQNVTFRCDPISEHNRLYWYRQTLGQGPEFLTYFQNEAQLEKSRLLSDRFSAERPKGSFSTLEIQRTEQGDSAMYLCATSPDSSKSPLHFGNGTRLTVT.